The T cell receptor beta chain under discussion was sequenced for a study of shared clonotypes between healthy human individuals. Turning to the study itself: Each donor's CD8 memory used one plate, CD8 naive two, each CD4 subset three.

Some clones are missing from TCRdb's copy, which holds only in-frame ones; the method was immunoSEQ multiplex PCR. The sample holds fewer than 1.4 million clones, 75% to 85% seen once. Points from the study as a whole: The authors sampled blood alone, and tissue repertoires likely differ. Approximately 5% of naive CD4 clonotypes were shared across a few donors.

Points on this clone: Antigen specificity is unknown.

Material for sequencing was memory CD4+ T cells from PBMCs. Subset: CD45RA-negative fraction. This clonotype was sampled from a man aged 18 to 29 in good health. Some clones in this sample may be carry-over from other donors' samples.

CDR3 in amino acids: CSSGTSYGYTF. CDR3 nucleotides: TGTTCATCCGGGACTTCTTATGGCTACACCTTC. This sequence joins TRBV6-6 and TRBJ1-2, with D possibly being TRBD1 (5 bases). The CDR3 has 11 residues. Germline assignment: CDR1 MNHNY and CDR2 SVGAGI (reference sequence).